This is a list of T cell receptor beta chains from one sample in a study of shared clonotypes between healthy human individuals. Libraries were prepared by immunoSEQ multiplex PCR; TCRdb keeps only in-frame clonotypes and omits some of them. The data show 2.3 million or so clones, 85% to 95% seen once. The sequencing input was naive CD4+ T cells from PBMCs. These receptors came from a man younger than 35 in good health. Some clones in this sample may be carry-over from other donors' samples. Each CDR3 is given with its conserved first and last residue. The D gene is left open where the match is weak. Some rows mark clone size as missing; the rest say once, few, many or name a class of expanded clone.

size | J | D | V | CDR3 | DNA
NA | TRBJ1-1 | NA | TRBV5-6 | CASSLENNMNTEAFF | TGTGCCAGCAGCTTAGAGAACAACATGAACACTGAAGCTTTCTTT
NA | TRBJ1-4 | TRBD1 | TRBV6-5 | CASSASRDRGEKLFF | TGTGCCAGCAGTGCTTCCCGGGACAGAGGCGAAAAACTGTTTTTT
NA | TRBJ2-7 | TRBD1 | TRBV4-1 | CASSPDPGTGWAYEQYF | TGCGCCAGCAGCCCGGACCCCGGGACAGGTTGGGCCTACGAGCAGTACTTC
once | TRBJ1-1 | TRBD1 | TRBV4-2 | CASSQAAGGTEAFF | TGTGCCAGCAGCCAAGCGGCAGGGGGCACTGAAGCTTTCTTT
NA | TRBJ2-1 | TRBD2 | TRBV2 | CASNRLAGGPSNEQFF | TGTGCCAGCAACAGACTAGCGGGAGGTCCCTCCAATGAGCAGTTCTTC
NA | TRBJ1-5 | NA | TRBV5-3 | CARSWQIHREENQPQHF | TGTGCCAGAAGCTGGCAAATCCACAGGGAAGAGAATCAGCCCCAGCATTTT
NA | TRBJ1-2 | TRBD1 | TRBV28 | CASSEDRKYGYTF | TGTGCCAGCAGTGAGGACAGGAAGTATGGCTACACCTTC
NA | TRBJ2-7 | TRBD1 | TRBV18 | CASSPRTGSGEQYF | TGTGCCAGCTCACCAAGGACAGGGAGTGGGGAGCAGTACTTC
NA | TRBJ1-4 | NA | TRBV2 | CASSEDPAGSYGKLFF | TGTGCCAGCAGTGAAGATCCCGCAGGGTCGTATGGGAAACTGTTTTTT
NA | TRBJ2-1 | NA | TRBV7-3 | CASSLQGITSYNEQFF | TGTGCCAGCAGCTTACAGGGGATCACCTCCTACAATGAGCAGTTCTTC
NA | TRBJ1-1 | TRBD1 | TRBV6-1 | CASSGDRASAAFF | TGTGCCAGCAGCGGGGACAGGGCCTCGGCAGCTTTCTTT
NA | TRBJ2-5 | TRBD2 | TRBV7-8 | CASSLDRLAGGPETQYF | TGTGCCAGCAGCTTAGACCGACTAGCGGGAGGGCCGGAGACCCAGTACTTC
NA | TRBJ2-1 | TRBD2 | TRBV25-1 | CASSELAGGPGYNEQFF | TGTGCCAGCAGTGAATTGGCGGGAGGGCCGGGCTACAATGAGCAGTTCTTC
NA | TRBJ2-3 | NA | TRBV15 | CATSIGTDTQYF | TGTGCCACCAGCATAGGAACAGATACGCAGTATTTT
NA | TRBJ2-5 | TRBD1 | TRBV28 | CASSFPAGGRQTQYF | TGTGCCAGCAGTTTCCCGGCAGGGGGTAGGCAGACCCAGTACTTC
NA | TRBJ1-2 | TRBD1 | TRBV19 | CASRQGPNYGYTF | TGTGCCAGTCGACAGGGGCCTAACTATGGCTACACCTTC
NA | TRBJ1-2 | NA | TRBV27 | CASSSLPLDIGMSYGYTF | TGTGCCAGCAGTTCATTACCCCTTGACATTGGGATGAGCTATGGCTACACCTTC